These 26 T cell receptor beta chains came from one sample sequenced in a study of cytomegalovirus exposure and HLA in healthy donors. Use of 60 Vbeta and 13 Jbeta primers characterized the PCR. The table came from immunoSEQ multiplex PCR; TCRdb's copy has only in-frame clones and leaves some out. The table includes roughly 100,000 clones, around 80% detected once. Sequenced material: PBMCs. Every receptor here comes from a man between 18 and 35 years old in good health and CMV-seronegative.

The V and J genes are TRBV28 and TRBJ1-4; D is perhaps TRBD1 (6 bases). The CDR3 length is 14 residues. CDR1 is MDHEN, CDR2 SYDVKM, per germline. Trimming stripped 6 bases from V and 1 base from J, with 9 bases between. Written as DNA, the CDR3 is TGTGCCAGCAGGCAGGGGCTAACTAATGAAAAACTGTTTTTT. It is translated as CASRQGLTNEKLFF.

This chain uses TRBV7-9 with TRBJ2-7; possibly TRBD1 for D (6 bases). The CDR3 is 15 amino acids. Germline V CDR1 and CDR2: SEHNR, FQNEAQ (reference sequence). Trimming pared 1 base from V and 4 bases from J, leaving 14 bases between. CDR3 loop: CASSLVLGQRYEQYF. CDR3 nucleotide sequence: TGTGCCAGCAGCTTAGTTTTAGGACAGAGATACGAGCAGTACTTC.

The rearrangement joins TRBV6-5 to TRBJ2-7, with D possibly TRBD2 on 5 matching bases. The CDR3 extends over 14 amino acids. Germline-derived CDR1 and CDR2 are MNHEY and SVGAGI. V dropped 5 bases and J dropped 0 bases, with 11 bases sitting between them. The CDR3 loop reads CASSRSGSSYEQYF. CDR3 DNA sequence: TGTGCCAGCAGTCGATCGGGGAGCTCCTACGAGCAGTACTTC.

The rearrangement links TRBV9 to TRBJ2-1; 11 bases fit TRBD2. Germline V gives CDR1 SGDLS, CDR2 YYNGEE. The CDR3 totals 17 residues. With V trimmed by 1 base and J by 2 bases, 5 bases remained unmatched. The CDR3 DNA sequence: TGTGCCAGCAGCGTATCGGGACTAGCGGAGGCCTACAATGAGCAGTTCTTC. This sequence encodes CASSVSGLAEAYNEQFF.

DNA for the CDR3: TGTGCCAGCAGCCGCCCGGGATCAGATACCAAAAACATTCAGTACTTC. This gives the protein CASSRPGSDTKNIQYF. The genes are TRBV5-4 and TRBJ2-4, with D tentatively TRBD2 (5 bases). This CDR3 has 16 residues. Germline CDR1 and CDR2: SGHNT and YYREEE (reference sequence). V was pared by 4 bases and J by 2 bases, with 16 bases between.

CDR3 residues: CASSIVGARIDEQFF. CDR3 bases: TGTGCCAGTAGTATAGTTGGGGCCCGGATAGATGAGCAGTTCTTC. The chain recombines TRBV19 with TRBJ2-1, with TRBD1 as a possible D gene (5 bases). The ends were cut back, 1 base at V and 8 bases at J, with 15 bases in the middle. The germline V gene has CDR1 LNHDA and CDR2 SQIVND (reference sequence). The CDR3 covers 15 residues.

This chain joins TRBV5-1 and TRBJ1-3; D is possibly TRBD1 (6 bases). Trimming shortened V by 3 bases and J by 0 bases, and 10 bases separated the two germline ends. Germline V gives CDR1 SGHRS, CDR2 YFSETQ. The CDR3 is 15 residues long. The CDR3 protein is CASSSDSRSGNTIYF. In DNA, the CDR3 is TGCGCCAGCAGCTCGGACAGTCGCTCTGGAAACACCATATATTTT.

This chain links TRBV6-6 with TRBJ1-1; D not resolved. The V gene's germline CDR1 is MNHNY and CDR2 SVGAGI (reference sequence). Between the trimmed V and J ends, which lost 8 bases and 5 bases, there was a span of 12 bases. The CDR3 consists of 12 residues. The CDR3 DNA sequence: TGTGCCAGCCGGAGGATCGGTACTGAAGCTTTCTTT. Translation: CASRRIGTEAFF.

The rearrangement uses TRBV11-1 and TRBJ2-1, with 9 bases fitting TRBD2. The V and J ends lost 8 bases and 6 bases, in that order; junction bases with no gene match: 8. CDR1 SGHAT and CDR2 FQDESV come from the germline V gene (reference sequence). The length of the CDR3 is 14 residues. CDR3 in amino acids: CASWSPAGGNEQFF. The CDR3 DNA follows: TGTGCCAGCTGGTCGCCAGCGGGAGGCAATGAGCAGTTCTTC.

This chain uses TRBV27 with TRBJ2-7; perhaps TRBD2 as D (5 bases). Trimming pared 1 base from V and 7 bases from J, leaving 5 bases between. The CDR3 consists of 11 residues. In germline, CDR1 is MNHEY, CDR2 SMNVEV (reference sequence). In DNA form, the CDR3 reads TGTGCCAGCAGTTTATGGAGGGAGCAGTACTTC. It translates to CASSLWREQYF.

The CDR3 here is CASSLFYRGAHGTEAFF. The CDR3 DNA reads TGTGCCAGCAGTTTATTCTACAGGGGGGCGCACGGCACTGAAGCTTTCTTT. J is TRBJ1-1 and V is TRBV27, with 8 bases that match TRBD1. CDR1 is MNHEY, CDR2 SMNVEV, per germline (reference sequence). The CDR3 covers 17 residues. With 1 base clipped from V and 4 bases from J, the junction kept 11 bases outside the gene matches.

The chain couples TRBV7-2 to TRBJ2-7; no clear D. Per germline, CDR1 SGHTA and CDR2 FQGNSA. The CDR3 contains 13 residues. V lost 3 bases and J 2 bases, leaving 8 bases between the germline ends. The DNA for the CDR3 is TGTGCCAGCAGCTTTCAACCTACCTACGAGCAGTACTTC. It specifies CASSFQPTYEQYF.

The chain has TRBV7-9 and TRBJ1-1; 8 bases match TRBD1. CDR3 length: 15 amino acids. Germline assignment: CDR1 SEHNR and CDR2 FQNEAQ (reference sequence). V lost 5 bases and J lost 1; bases outside the gene matches: 6. The CDR3 DNA is TGTGCCAGCAGCGGGTTGGGGACAGGGAACACTGAAGCTTTCTTT. Protein: CASSGLGTGNTEAFF. Full variable domain (outside the CDR3, taken from reference TRBV7-9 and TRBJ1-1): DTGVSQNPRHKITKRGQNVTFRCDPISEHNRLYWYRQTLGQGPEFLTYFQNEAQLEKSRLLSDRFSAERPKGSFSTLEIQRTEQGDSAMYLCASSGLGTGNTEAFFGQGTRLTVV.

This chain links TRBV6-5 with TRBJ1-1; the D gene is possibly TRBD1 (6 bases). V was cut by 2 bases and J by 0 bases, with 10 bases left in between. CDR1 MNHEY and CDR2 SVGAGI come from the germline V gene. This CDR3 contains 15 residues. The chain's CDR3 is CASSYQGKLNTEAFF. The CDR3 DNA is TGTGCCAGCAGTTACCAGGGGAAATTGAACACTGAAGCTTTCTTT.

The chain couples TRBV27 to TRBJ1-4, with 7 bases aligning to TRBD1. Trimming at V came to 5 bases and at J to 7 bases, leaving 10 bases not matched to a gene. The length of the CDR3 is 15 residues. CDR1 and CDR2 (germline): MNHEY, SMNVEV (reference sequence). Here the CDR3 reads CASSPYDRESEKLFF. In nucleotides, the CDR3 is TGTGCCAGCAGTCCTTATGACAGGGAAAGTGAAAAACTGTTTTTT.

V usage is TRBV28 and J usage is TRBJ2-6; D may be TRBD1 (5 bases). Trimming removed 7 bases from V and 0 bases from J, with 10 bases in between. Germline CDR1 reads MDHEN; CDR2 reads SYDVKM. The CDR3 runs 15 residues. CDR3 coding DNA: TGTGCCAGCAACCGAAGGGGCTCTGGGGCCAACGTCCTGACTTTC. This codes for CASNRRGSGANVLTF.

The chain is built from TRBV7-2 and TRBJ2-7; TRBD1 agrees at 7 bases. The CDR3 loop spans 14 amino acids. Trimming removed 0 bases from V and 4 bases from J; junction bases left unmatched: 3. Germline V gives CDR1 SGHTA, CDR2 FQGNSA. This CDR3 is CASSLAPRGYEQYF. CDR3 bases: TGTGCCAGCAGCTTAGCCCCCAGGGGGTACGAGCAGTACTTC.

This chain links TRBV21-1 with TRBJ2-1; TRBD2 is the table's D call, not checked against the DNA. TRBV21-1 is flagged as a pseudogene. The CDR3 covers 16 residues. The CDR3 coding sequence is TGTGCCAGCAGCACCAAACTAGCGGGAGAGATCAATGAGCAGTTCTTC. The encoded protein is CASSTKLAGEINEQFF.

V and J are TRBV4-3 and TRBJ2-7; D possibly corresponds to TRBD1 (6 bases). Germline V gene sequence: CDR1 LGHNA, CDR2 YSLEER. CDR3 size: 15 residues. V lost 2 bases to trimming and J lost 3 bases, with 14 bases between them. The CDR3 here is CASSQLTGTIYEQYF. The DNA of the CDR3 is TGCGCCAGCAGCCAACTCACAGGGACAATCTACGAGCAGTACTTC.

The chain is built from TRBV5-5 and TRBJ2-1; perhaps TRBD2 as D (6 bases). This CDR3 is 16 amino acids long. Trimming cost V 2 bases and J 8 bases, with 20 bases left between them. From germline, CDR1 is SGHKS and CDR2 YYEKEE (reference sequence). CDR3 in amino acids: CASSLGRGGIGDEQFF. The CDR3 nucleotides are TGTGCCAGCAGCTTAGGTCGGGGAGGTATTGGCGATGAGCAGTTCTTC.

This sequence joins TRBV10-3 and TRBJ2-3; D not resolved. The V gene lost 6 bases and the J gene lost 5 bases, with 6 bases spanning the gap. There are 11 residues in the CDR3. The germline gives CDR1 ENHRY, CDR2 SYGVKD. CDR3 residues: CAISQEDTQYF. For the CDR3, the DNA is TGTGCCATCAGCCAGGAAGATACGCAGTATTTT.

V and J are TRBV7-2 and TRBJ1-5; D may be TRBD1 (5 bases). The CDR3 length is 14 residues. Per the germline V gene, CDR1 is SGHTA and CDR2 is FQGNSA. The V end lost 8 bases, the J end lost 4 bases, and 15 bases lay between the germline ends. The CDR3 coding sequence is TGTGCCAGCCACGTTGGGGGGTCAAATCAGCCCCAGCATTTT. It yields the protein CASHVGGSNQPQHF. Full variable domain (remainder filled in from reference TRBV7-2 and TRBJ1-5): GAGVSQSPSNKVTEKGKDVELRCDPISGHTALYWYRQSLGQGLEFLIYFQGNSAPDKSGLPSDRFSAERTGGSVSTLTIQRTQQEDSAVYLCASHVGGSNQPQHFGDGTRLSIL.

CDR3 DNA sequence: TGCGCCAGCAGCCAGAGCCCTAGCACAGATACGCAGTATTTT. Protein: CASSQSPSTDTQYF. This chain connects TRBV4-1 to TRBJ2-3; unclear D gene. The CDR3 is 14 residues long. Germline V gene data show CDR1 as MGHRA and CDR2 as YSYEKL. V gave up 3 bases and J gave up 0 bases, with 7 bases separating them.

This chain connects TRBV5-5 to TRBJ1-2, with TRBD1 identical over 10 bases. This CDR3 is built from 16 residues. V was clipped by 2 bases and J by 7 bases; unmatched bases: 11. Germline assignment: CDR1 SGHKS and CDR2 YYEKEE (reference sequence). The CDR3 spells CASSFTTGQGWGGYTF. In nucleotides, the CDR3 is TGTGCCAGCAGCTTTACGACGGGACAGGGGTGGGGTGGCTACACCTTC.

This clone was counted only a few times. This sequence joins TRBV10-2 and TRBJ2-1; D is possibly TRBD2 (6 bases). The CDR3 covers 16 residues. Deletions cut 2 bases from V and 7 bases from J, with 18 bases between. CDR1 WSHSY and CDR2 SAAADI come from the germline V gene. The CDR3 region is CASSEGLPTKGNEQFF. The CDR3 coding sequence is TGCGCCAGCAGTGAGGGACTACCCACCAAAGGAAATGAGCAGTTCTTC.

This clone has only one observation. This chain joins TRBV27 and TRBJ2-1; D unclear. This CDR3 region has 12 residues. Looked up from germline, CDR1 is MNHEY and CDR2 is SMNVEV (reference sequence). V lost 0 bases, J lost 10 bases, and 7 bases lay in between. The CDR3 loop reads CASSLSRREQFF. DNA of the CDR3: TGTGCCAGCAGTTTATCGCGGCGGGAGCAGTTCTTC.